The 18 T cell receptor beta chains reported below all come from one sample, sequenced in a study of memory CD4+ T cells and cytomegalovirus serostatus (dated by TCRdb to the late 2010s). The library was obtained by the immunoSEQ multiplex PCR assay. In TCRdb, the immuneACCESS table is reduced to in-frame sequences with V and J assigned. These tables do not hold every clone; where another copy was compared, an unresolved V gene accounts for under half, and the others remain unexplained. The sample has about 57,000 clones on record, under 80% of them singletons. The ten biggest clones cover approximately 0.82% of the sample. A FACSAria II was used to sort memory CD4+ T cells, defined as single viable CD3+CD4+CD8-CD45RO+ cells. Sequencing input: memory CD4+ T cells from blood. The receptor source for this set is an adult in good health and CMV-seronegative.

The chain combines TRBV20-1 with TRBJ2-7; D ambiguous. Germline V CDR1 and CDR2: DFQATT, SNEGSKA (reference sequence). The CDR3 covers 11 residues. V was pared by 3 bases and J by 4 bases, with 7 bases between. The CDR3 protein is CSARGQYEQYF. CDR3 nucleotide sequence: TGCAGTGCTAGGGGTCAGTACGAGCAGTACTTC.

This clone was counted between two and nine times. This chain's CDR3 is CASSFREGAYEQYF. The CDR3 DNA follows: TGTGCCAGCAGCTTCCGGGAGGGTGCATACGAGCAGTACTTC. The V gene is TRBV5-4, the J gene TRBJ2-7, with 8 bases lining up with TRBD2. CDR1 and CDR2 (germline): SGHNT, YYREEE (reference sequence). The CDR3 totals 14 residues. Trimming at V came to 2 bases and at J to 4 bases, leaving 5 bases not matched to a gene.

V and J are TRBV2 and TRBJ2-5; the D gene is possibly TRBD2 (5 bases). CDR1 SNHLY and CDR2 FYNNEI come from the germline V gene. The CDR3 sequence is 10 residues long. Trimming stripped 8 bases from V and 5 bases from J, with 6 bases between. The CDR3 is CASWRETQYF. The CDR3 DNA is TGTGCCAGCTGGAGGGAGACCCAGTACTTC.

DNA for the CDR3: TGTGCCAGCAGCTTACATCCGGCCTACGAGCAGTACTTC. Residues: CASSLHPAYEQYF. This chain connects TRBV7-6 to TRBJ2-7; D not resolved. CDR3 length equals 13 residues. Trimming took off 2 bases at V and 2 bases at J, with 7 bases between the two ends. CDR1 is SGHVS, CDR2 FNYEAQ, per germline.

This chain joins TRBV10-3 and TRBJ1-2, with D possibly being TRBD1 (5 bases). There are 12 residues in the CDR3. Germline V CDR1 and CDR2: ENHRY, SYGVKD. Trimming removed 10 bases at V and 7 bases at J, with 16 bases between. CDR3 nucleotides: TGTGCCACCTCCCAGGGAGGTGCTGGCTACACCTTC. Amino acid sequence: CATSQGGAGYTF.

V is TRBV11-3 and J is TRBJ2-1; 9 bases fit TRBD2. The germline V gene encodes CDR1 SGHNT and CDR2 YENEEA. V dropped 5 bases and J dropped 2; count of bases not matched to a gene: 7. This CDR3 has 16 residues. For the CDR3, the DNA is TGTGCCAGCAGCGGGCGGGCGGGGGGGCCCTACAATGAGCAGTTCTTC. It codes for CASSGRAGGPYNEQFF.

With respect to this clone: An end of the junction does not agree with germline; a read error may underlie this. The chain joins TRBV9 to TRBJ1-6, with a possible D match to TRBD1 (5 bases). This CDR3 spans 15 amino acids. Germline lookup yields CDR1 SGDLS and CDR2 YYNGEE. The DNA of the CDR3 is TGTGCCAGCAGCGTCAGGGCGGACGGGGGGTCACTCCTCCACTTT. Translating gives CASSVRADGGSLLHF.

The chain combines TRBV6-1 with TRBJ2-5; the match to TRBD1 covers 7 bases. Trimming cost V 6 bases and J 4 bases; bases outside gene matches: 11. The germline CDR1 and CDR2 sequences are MNHNS and SASEGT. This CDR3 comprises 15 residues. The DNA for the CDR3 is TGTGCCAGCAGCTCACGAGGACAGGTTGGAGAGACCCAGTACTTC. Protein sequence: CASSSRGQVGETQYF.

V and J are TRBV2 and TRBJ2-7; TRBD2 is a possible D gene (6 bases). V was pared by 4 bases and J by 2 bases, with 12 bases between. The CDR3 spans 14 residues. The germline CDR1 and CDR2 sequences are SNHLY and FYNNEI. For the CDR3, the DNA is TGTGCCAGCAGTGTGGGGGGAAGGGCCTACGAGCAGTACTTC. This encodes CASSVGGRAYEQYF.

This clone was detected only a few times. The V and J genes are TRBV4-2 and TRBJ2-1, with D possibly matching TRBD2 (6 bases). Germline CDR1 LGHNA, CDR2 YNFKEQ. The CDR3 loop spans 17 amino acids. V gave up 1 base and J gave up 0 bases, with 13 bases separating them. CDR3 bases: TGTGCCAGCAGCCAAGTCCTGGGGGGTAGCTCCTACAATGAGCAGTTCTTC. It specifies CASSQVLGGSSYNEQFF.

The V call is TRBV2, the J call TRBJ2-2; TRBD1 matches 7 bases. Germline CDR1 reads SNHLY; CDR2 reads FYNNEI. With 7 bases clipped from V and 3 bases from J, the junction kept 8 bases outside the gene matches. The CDR3 totals 15 residues. The CDR3 DNA follows: TGTGCCAGCAAAGACAGGCAGGGGGACACCGGGGAGCTGTTTTTT. Translation gives CASKDRQGDTGELFF. The full variable domain, with the rest looked up from reference TRBV2 and TRBJ2-2, is EPEVTQTPSHQVTQMGQEVILRCVPISNHLYFYWYRQILGQKVEFLVSFYNNEISEKSEIFDDQFSVERPDGSNFTLKIRSTKLEDSAMYFCASKDRQGDTGELFFGEGSRLTVL.

V gene TRBV9 combines with J gene TRBJ2-1, with 7 bases identical to TRBD2. The CDR3 spans 14 residues. The germline V gene has CDR1 SGDLS and CDR2 YYNGEE. After removal of 0 bases from V and 9 bases from J, the junction contained 6 bases not matched to a gene. The CDR3 DNA reads as TGTGCCAGCAGCGTAGTGGCTAGCGGTGGTGAGCAGTTCTTC. Translated: CASSVVASGGEQFF.

The chain recombines TRBV7-9 with TRBJ1-6; D is undetermined. The V end was cut by 5 bases, the J end by 8 bases, with 13 bases between. The germline CDR1 and CDR2 sequences are SEHNR and FQNEAQ (reference sequence). CDR3 size: 14 residues. The CDR3 DNA reads TGTGCCAGCAGCCCGTCGTTCGGTTATTCACCCCTCCACTTT. Encoded protein: CASSPSFGYSPLHF.

The J gene is TRBJ2-3, the V gene TRBV4-2; 8 bases are shared with TRBD2. The V segment lost 0 bases and the J segment 1 base; nucleotides outside the gene matches: 6. The CDR3 extends over 17 amino acids. CDR1 LGHNA and CDR2 YNFKEQ come from the germline V gene. This CDR3 is CASSQDRNSGGTDTQYF. The CDR3 coding sequence is TGTGCCAGCAGCCAAGATCGGAATAGCGGGGGCACAGATACGCAGTATTTT.

The chain is built from TRBV18 and TRBJ2-7; no clear D gene. Germline CDR1 and CDR2: KGHSH and LQKENI. The CDR3 is 12 amino acids. Trimming stripped 5 bases from V and 6 bases from J, with 11 bases between. CDR3 bases: TGTGCCAGCTCAGCGACCGACGTCGAGCAGTACTTC. Residues: CASSATDVEQYF.

The chain is built from TRBV7-8 and TRBJ2-7, with D perhaps TRBD1 (8 bases). Germline CDR1 SGHVS, CDR2 FQNEAQ. This CDR3 comprises 14 residues. Deletions cut 6 bases from V and 4 bases from J, with 16 bases between. CDR3 coding DNA: TGTGCCAGCAGAGCGGGACAGGTGGCGTACGAGCAGTACTTC. Translation gives CASRAGQVAYEQYF.

This clone was detected only a few times. The CDR3 reads CASSLPRDGREETQYF. The CDR3 bases are TGTGCCAGCAGCTTACCCCGGGACGGGAGAGAAGAGACCCAGTACTTC. The chain links TRBV11-2 to TRBJ2-5, with D perhaps TRBD2 (6 bases). Between the trimmed V and J ends, which lost 2 bases and 3 bases, there was a span of 16 bases. The CDR3 length is 16 residues. The germline gives CDR1 SGHAT, CDR2 FQNNGV.

V gene TRBV6-1 combines with J gene TRBJ2-5; D remains unclear. CDR1 and CDR2 (germline): MNHNS, SASEGT. V was trimmed by 3 bases and J by 5 bases, leaving 4 bases between them. This CDR3 comprises 11 residues. CDR3 in amino acids: CASSDVETQYF. Written as DNA, the CDR3 is TGTGCCAGCAGTGATGTGGAGACCCAGTACTTC.